The rows below give T cell receptor beta chains drawn from one sample of a study of blood T cell repertoires in COVID-19. Repertoires were generated with immunoSEQ multiplex PCR, while TCRdb's copy carries only in-frame clones and drops some. The sample contains about 49,000 clones, about 83% of which appear only once. Sequenced sample: peripheral blood. The source of these receptors is a man between 45 and 60 years old with acute or convalescent COVID-19. CDR3s leave out the opening cysteine and the closing phenylalanine or tryptophan. Fields, in order: V gene, J gene, CDR3 protein.

>TRBV7-2|TRBJ1-1
ASSLATGTGSEAF
>TRBV15|TRBJ1-2
ATSRDGGGLFGYT
>TRBV6-6|TRBJ2-7
ASSYSAGEQDEQY
>TRBV4-1|TRBJ1-4
ASSHPSGEKLF
>TRBV7-8|TRBJ1-4
ASSSLPLGELF
>TRBV2|TRBJ1-1
ASSDTSTPAF
>TRBV11-2|TRBJ1-5
ASSTDRVLGQPQH
>TRBV28|TRBJ2-5
ASSPGIETQY
>TRBV2|TRBJ1-5
ASSRGDRGYNQPQH
>TRBV9|TRBJ2-4
ASSVGIRVDIQY
>TRBV19|TRBJ2-1
ASSITSGGTEQF
>TRBV5-5|TRBJ2-7
ASTLGQGLYEQY
>TRBV5-4|TRBJ2-3
ASSFPLDTQY
>TRBV10-3|TRBJ2-1
AISESRGTSNEQF
>TRBV6-2/TRBV6-3|TRBJ1-2
ASSYSPGRGYT
>TRBV5-8|TRBJ2-7
ASSFKRQGPGYEQY
>TRBV9|TRBJ2-5
ASSVGSLYQETQY
>TRBV7-2|TRBJ2-7
ASSFEAPYEQY
>TRBV4-2|TRBJ2-3
ASSSLSGGTTDTQY
>TRBV27|TRBJ2-1
ASSLFLSRPGEQF
>TRBV4-1|TRBJ1-5
ASSQQGSDSNQPQH
>TRBV30|TRBJ2-3
AWSDARRGGGGDTQY
>TRBV7-8|TRBJ2-7
ASSSLTGGESYEQY
>TRBV5-1|TRBJ1-2
ASSFSSYYGYT
>TRBV6-5|TRBJ2-5
ASSPSAGVKGTQY
>TRBV3-1/TRBV3-2|TRBJ1-2
ASSQHDRANYGYT
>TRBV12-3/TRBV12-4|TRBJ2-3
ASSLVRKDTQY
>TRBV13|TRBJ2-3
ASSSRTIADTQY
>TRBV18|TRBJ1-5
ASSPLDRQAYQPQH
>TRBV6-5|TRBJ2-2
ASSSGDRDTGELF
>TRBV6-5|TRBJ2-5
ASSYRGETQY
>TRBV12-3/TRBV12-4|TRBJ2-3
ASSLLGSDTQY
>TRBV3-1/TRBV3-2|TRBJ2-1
ASSLGLAAGNEQF
>TRBV4-3|TRBJ2-2
ASSQPTGTGNTGELF
>TRBV5-6|TRBJ2-7
ASSLVGGGLYEQY
>TRBV7-2|TRBJ1-5
ASRYGTNQPQH
>TRBV9|TRBJ2-5
ASSATSGVPQETQY
>TRBV2|TRBJ1-6
ASTSRENSPLH
>TRBV19|TRBJ2-3
ASSMDGGYTSSTDTQY
>TRBV29-1|TRBJ2-5
SVLAGGETQY
>TRBV10-3|TRBJ2-7
AISESVGGWSSYEQY
>TRBV28|TRBJ1-4
ASSLGAGAGEKLF
>TRBV28|TRBJ2-1
ASSFLEGYNEQF
>TRBV6-4|TRBJ2-2
ASSDRKRESTGELF
>TRBV2|TRBJ2-7
ASSVVGGSLLSREQY
>TRBV19|TRBJ2-2
ASMGGSPSNTGELF
>TRBV28|TRBJ2-5
ASNILGEGRETQY
>TRBV18|TRBJ1-6
ASSPTTSVQGGSPLH
>TRBV10-3|TRBJ2-1
ASNLAGVSNEQF
>TRBV18|TRBJ1-2
ASSPRHNYGYT
>TRBV9|TRBJ2-1
ASSVRSLELGEQF
>TRBV9|TRBJ1-2
ASSVVAVSNYGYT
>TRBV12-3/TRBV12-4|TRBJ2-7
ASSPFRNYEQY
>TRBV25-1|TRBJ1-2
ASSEWTDGYT
>TRBV6-1|TRBJ2-4
ASSEPQGTKNIQY
>TRBV6-6|TRBJ1-1
ASRQTDRGLNTEAF
>TRBV30|TRBJ1-1
AWSETGGTEAF
>TRBV27|TRBJ1-2
ASRPISAGTEFNYGYT
>TRBV5-6|TRBJ1-4
ASSSDLGGKLF
>TRBV7-2|TRBJ2-3
ASSSMGQGQDTQY